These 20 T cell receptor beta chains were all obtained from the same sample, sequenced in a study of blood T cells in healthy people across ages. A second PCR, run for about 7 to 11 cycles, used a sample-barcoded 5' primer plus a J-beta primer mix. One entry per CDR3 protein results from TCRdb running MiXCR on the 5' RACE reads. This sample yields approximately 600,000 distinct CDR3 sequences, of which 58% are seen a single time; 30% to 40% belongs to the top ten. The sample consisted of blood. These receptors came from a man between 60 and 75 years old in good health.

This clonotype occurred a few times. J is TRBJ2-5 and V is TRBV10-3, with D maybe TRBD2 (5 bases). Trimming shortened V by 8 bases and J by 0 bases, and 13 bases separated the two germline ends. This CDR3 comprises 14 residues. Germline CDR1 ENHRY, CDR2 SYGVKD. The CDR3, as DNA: TGTGCCATCTCGCCGGGGAACAACCAAGAGACCCAGTACTTC. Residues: CAISPGNNQETQYF.

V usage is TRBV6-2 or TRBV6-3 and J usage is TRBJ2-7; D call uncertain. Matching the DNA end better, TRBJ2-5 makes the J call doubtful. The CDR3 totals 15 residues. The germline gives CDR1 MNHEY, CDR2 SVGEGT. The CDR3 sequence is CASTQLSRPGETQYF. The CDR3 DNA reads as TGTGCCAGCACCCAACTCTCCCGTCCCGGGGAGACCCAGTACTTC.

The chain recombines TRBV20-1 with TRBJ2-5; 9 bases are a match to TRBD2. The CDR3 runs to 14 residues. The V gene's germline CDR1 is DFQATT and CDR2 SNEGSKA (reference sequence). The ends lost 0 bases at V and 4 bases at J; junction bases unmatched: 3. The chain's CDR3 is CSAREGLAVETQYF. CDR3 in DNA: TGCAGTGCTAGAGAGGGACTAGCAGTAGAGACCCAGTACTTC.

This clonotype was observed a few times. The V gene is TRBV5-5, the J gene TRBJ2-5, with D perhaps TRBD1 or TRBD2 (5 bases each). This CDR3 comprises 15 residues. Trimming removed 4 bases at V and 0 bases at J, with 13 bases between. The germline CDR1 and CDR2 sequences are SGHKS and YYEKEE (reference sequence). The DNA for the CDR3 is TGTGCCAGCAGCAACTCCGGGACCTACCAAGAGACCCAGTACTTC. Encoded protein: CASSNSGTYQETQYF.

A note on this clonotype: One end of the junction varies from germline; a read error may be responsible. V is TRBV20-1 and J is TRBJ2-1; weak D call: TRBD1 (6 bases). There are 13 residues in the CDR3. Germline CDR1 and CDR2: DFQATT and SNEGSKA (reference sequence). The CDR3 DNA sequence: TGCAGTGCCTCGGGACACTCCTACAATGAGCAGCTCTTC. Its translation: CSASGHSYNEQLF.

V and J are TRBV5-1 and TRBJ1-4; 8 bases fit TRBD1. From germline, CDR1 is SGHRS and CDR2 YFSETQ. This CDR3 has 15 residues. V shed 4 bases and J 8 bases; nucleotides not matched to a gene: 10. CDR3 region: CASSRGTGAEEKLFF. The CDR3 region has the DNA TGCGCCAGCAGCCGTGGGACAGGTGCCGAGGAAAAACTGTTTTTT. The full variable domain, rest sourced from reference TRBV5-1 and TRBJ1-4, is KAGVTQTPRYLIKTRGQQVTLSCSPISGHRSVSWYQQTPGQGLQFLFEYFSETQRNKGNFPGRFSGRQFSNSRSEMNVSTLELGDSALYLCASSRGTGAEEKLFFGSGTQLSVL.

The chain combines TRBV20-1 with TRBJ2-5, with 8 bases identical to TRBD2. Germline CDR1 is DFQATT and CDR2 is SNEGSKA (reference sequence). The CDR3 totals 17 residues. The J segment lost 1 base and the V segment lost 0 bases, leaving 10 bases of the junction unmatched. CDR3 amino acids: CSARDPWASGLQETQYF. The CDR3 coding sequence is TGCAGTGCTAGAGATCCGTGGGCTAGCGGGCTCCAAGAGACCCAGTACTTC.

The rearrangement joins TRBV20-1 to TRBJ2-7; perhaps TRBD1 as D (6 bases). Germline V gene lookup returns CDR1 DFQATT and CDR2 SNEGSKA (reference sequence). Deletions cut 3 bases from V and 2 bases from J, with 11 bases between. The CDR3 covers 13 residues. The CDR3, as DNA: TGCAGTGCTAGCAGGGGTGGGACCTACGAGCAGTACTTC. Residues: CSASRGGTYEQYF.

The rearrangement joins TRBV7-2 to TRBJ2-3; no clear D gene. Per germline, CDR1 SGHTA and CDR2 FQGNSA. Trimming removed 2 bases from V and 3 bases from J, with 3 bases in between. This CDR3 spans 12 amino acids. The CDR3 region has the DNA TGTGCCAGCAGCTTAATGACAGATACGCAGTATTTT. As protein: CASSLMTDTQYF.

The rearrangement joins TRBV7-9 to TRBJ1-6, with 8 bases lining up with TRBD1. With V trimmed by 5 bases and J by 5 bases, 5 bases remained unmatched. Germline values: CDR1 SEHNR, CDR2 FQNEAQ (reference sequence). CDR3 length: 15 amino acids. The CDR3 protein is CASSAGTGHNSPLHF. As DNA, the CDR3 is TGTGCCAGCAGCGCCGGGACAGGTCATAATTCACCCCTCCACTTT. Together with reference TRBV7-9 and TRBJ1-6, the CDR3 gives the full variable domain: DTGVSQNPRHKITKRGQNVTFRCDPISEHNRLYWYRQTLGQGPEFLTYFQNEAQLEKSRLLSDRFSAERPKGSFSTLEIQRTEQGDSAMYLCASSAGTGHNSPLHFGNGTRLTVT.

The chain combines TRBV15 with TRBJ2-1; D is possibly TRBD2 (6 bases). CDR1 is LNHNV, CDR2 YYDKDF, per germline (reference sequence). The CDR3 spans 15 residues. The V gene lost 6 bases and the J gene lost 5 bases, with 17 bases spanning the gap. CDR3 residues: CATRVEGRGDNEQFF. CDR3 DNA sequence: TGTGCCACCAGGGTGGAGGGCAGAGGCGACAATGAGCAGTTCTTC.

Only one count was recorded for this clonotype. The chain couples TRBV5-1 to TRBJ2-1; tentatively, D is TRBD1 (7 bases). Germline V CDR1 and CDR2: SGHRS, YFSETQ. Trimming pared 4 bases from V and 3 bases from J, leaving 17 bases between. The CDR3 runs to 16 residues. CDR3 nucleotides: TGCGCCAGCAGCCAAAGGCCAGGGGGAGGCTACAATGAGCAGTTCTTC. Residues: CASSQRPGGGYNEQFF.

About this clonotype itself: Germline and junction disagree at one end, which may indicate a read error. This CDR3 is CASSSRQGVGYERYF. The CDR3 DNA reads as TGTGCCAGCAGTTCAAGACAGGGGGTAGGCTACGAGCGGTACTTC. The rearrangement uses TRBV28 and TRBJ2-7; 9 bases are shared with TRBD1. The CDR3 extends over 15 amino acids. Looked up from germline, CDR1 is MDHEN and CDR2 is SYDVKM. Based on the CDR3 plus reference TRBV28 and TRBJ2-7, the full variable domain is DVKVTQSSRYLVKRTGEKVFLECVQDMDHENMFWYRQDPGLGLRLIYFSYDVKMKEKGDIPEGYSVSREKKERFSLILESASTNQTSMYLCASSSRQGVGYERYFGPGTRLTVT.

The CDR3 loop is CASSPTIRGEYF. As DNA, the CDR3 is TGTGCCAGCAGCCCGACCATCCGGGGGGAGTACTTC. The chain employs TRBV3-1 and TRBJ2-7, with 7 bases identical to TRBD2. CDR3 length: 12 amino acids. The germline CDR1 and CDR2 sequences are LGHDT and YNNKEL (reference sequence). V trimming: 4 bases; J trimming: 11 bases; junction bases outside the gene matches: 8.

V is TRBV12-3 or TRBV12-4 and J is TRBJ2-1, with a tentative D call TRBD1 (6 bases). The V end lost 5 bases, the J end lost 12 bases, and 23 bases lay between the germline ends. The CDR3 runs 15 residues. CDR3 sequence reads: CASSTQVGASDWQFF. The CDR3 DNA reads TGTGCCAGCAGTACCCAGGTGGGGGCTTCGGATTGGCAGTTCTTC.

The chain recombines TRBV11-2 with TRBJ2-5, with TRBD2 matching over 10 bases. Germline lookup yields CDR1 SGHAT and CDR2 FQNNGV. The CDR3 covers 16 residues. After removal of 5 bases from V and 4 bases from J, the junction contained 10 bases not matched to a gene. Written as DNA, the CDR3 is TGTGCCAGCAGCCCTAATCTAGCGGGGGCCCGAGAGACCCAGTACTTC. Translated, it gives CASSPNLAGARETQYF.

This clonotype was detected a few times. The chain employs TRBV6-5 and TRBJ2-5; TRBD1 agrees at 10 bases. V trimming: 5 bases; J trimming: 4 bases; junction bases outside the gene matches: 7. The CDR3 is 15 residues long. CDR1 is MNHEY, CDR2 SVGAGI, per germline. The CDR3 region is CASSLTWTGGETQYF. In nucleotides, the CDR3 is TGTGCCAGCAGTCTCACCTGGACAGGGGGAGAGACCCAGTACTTC.

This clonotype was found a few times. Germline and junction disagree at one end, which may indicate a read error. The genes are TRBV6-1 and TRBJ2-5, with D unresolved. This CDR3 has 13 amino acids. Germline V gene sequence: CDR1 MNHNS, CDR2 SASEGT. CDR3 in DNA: TGCGCCAGCAGGCGAGGTTTCCAAGAGACCCAGTACTTC. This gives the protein CASRRGFQETQYF.

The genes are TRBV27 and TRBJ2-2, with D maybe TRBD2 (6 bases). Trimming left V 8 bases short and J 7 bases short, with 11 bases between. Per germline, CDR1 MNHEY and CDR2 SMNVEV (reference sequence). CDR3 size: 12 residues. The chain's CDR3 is CASGGTVGELFF. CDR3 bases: TGTGCCAGCGGGGGGACGGTCGGGGAGCTGTTTTTT.

CDR3 amino acids: CASSQDRGSSSYNEQFF. CDR3 nucleotides: TGCGCCAGCAGCCAAGATCGGGGCTCCAGCTCCTACAATGAGCAGTTCTTC. V gene TRBV4-1 combines with J gene TRBJ2-1; D might be TRBD1 or TRBD2, each matching 5 bases. The length of the CDR3 is 17 residues. Trimming removed 0 bases from V and 0 bases from J, with 12 bases in between. CDR1 is MGHRA and CDR2 is YSYEKL in the germline V gene.